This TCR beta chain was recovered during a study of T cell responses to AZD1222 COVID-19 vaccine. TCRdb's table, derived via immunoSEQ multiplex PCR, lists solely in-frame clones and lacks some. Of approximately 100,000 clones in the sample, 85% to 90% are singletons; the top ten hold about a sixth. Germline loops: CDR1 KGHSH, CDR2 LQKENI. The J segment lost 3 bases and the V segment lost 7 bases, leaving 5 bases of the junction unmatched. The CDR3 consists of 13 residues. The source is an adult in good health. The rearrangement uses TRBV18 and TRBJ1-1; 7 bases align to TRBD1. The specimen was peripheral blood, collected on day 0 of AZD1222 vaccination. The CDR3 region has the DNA TGTGCCAGCTTCTCAACAGGGGACACTGAAGCTTTCTTT. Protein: CASFSTGDTEAFF.